This T cell receptor (beta chain) was sequenced for a study of blood T cell repertoires in COVID-19. Study in general: COVID-19 samples from acute and convalescent phases originated in the United States, Italy and Spain. PBMCs, B-cell-depleted T cells, or T cells provided the cDNA or gDNA that made up the material.

Assay: immunoSEQ multiplex PCR; the TCRdb copy retains only in-frame clones and omits some. Of about 220,000 clones listed, about 80% are singletons. V lost 5 bases and J lost 5; bases outside the gene matches: 5. Germline V CDR1 and CDR2: LNHDA, SQIVND (reference sequence). The CDR3 covers 13 residues. The sample taken for sequencing was PBMCs or T cells enriched from blood (not recorded which). This TCR was sampled from a woman aged 35 to 49 with acute COVID-19. V and J are TRBV19 and TRBJ1-1; 7 bases are a match to TRBD1. The CDR3 DNA follows: TGTGCCAGTAGTGCTAACAGGGGTACTGAAGCTTTCTTT. Translation gives CASSANRGTEAFF.